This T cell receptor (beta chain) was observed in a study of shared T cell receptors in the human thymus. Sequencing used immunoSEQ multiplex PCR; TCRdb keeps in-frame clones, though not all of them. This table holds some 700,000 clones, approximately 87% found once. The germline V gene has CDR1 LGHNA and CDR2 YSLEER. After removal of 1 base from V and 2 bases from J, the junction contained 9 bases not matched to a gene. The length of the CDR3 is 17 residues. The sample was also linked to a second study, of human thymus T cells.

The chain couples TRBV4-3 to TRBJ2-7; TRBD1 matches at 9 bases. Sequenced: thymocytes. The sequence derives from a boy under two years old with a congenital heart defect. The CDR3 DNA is TGCGCCAGCAGCCAAGTCGTAGGGGACAGGGCCCCCTACGAGCAGTACTTC. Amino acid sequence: CASSQVVGDRAPYEQYF.